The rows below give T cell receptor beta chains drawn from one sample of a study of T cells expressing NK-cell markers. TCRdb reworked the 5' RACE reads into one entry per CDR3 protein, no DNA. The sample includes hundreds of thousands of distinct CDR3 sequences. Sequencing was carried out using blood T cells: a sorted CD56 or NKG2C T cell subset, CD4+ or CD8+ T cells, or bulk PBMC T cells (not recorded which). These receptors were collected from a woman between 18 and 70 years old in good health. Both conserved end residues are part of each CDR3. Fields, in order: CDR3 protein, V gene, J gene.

CASSQVGSDTQYF,TRBV4-3,TRBJ2-3
CASSFEEGRTGELFF,TRBV7-2,TRBJ2-2
CASSPGRANYGYTF,TRBV12-3/TRBV12-4,TRBJ1-2
CASSEAATTDTQYF,TRBV5-1,TRBJ2-3
CATSRGLAEQTQYF,TRBV15,TRBJ2-5
CASSQDQSDEQFF,TRBV4-2,TRBJ2-1
CASSGRQGLYQETQYF,TRBV21-1,TRBJ2-5
CASSLRGRLAPNEQFF,TRBV3-1,TRBJ2-1
CASSPITPPGTDTQETQYF,TRBV2,TRBJ2-5
CASRLVAGLEISPEEEKLFF,TRBV12-2,TRBJ1-4
CASSLRQGTNSPLHF,TRBV11-2,TRBJ1-6
CSARGWDSVSTDTQYF,TRBV20-1,TRBJ2-3
CSAISSGLGSYEQYF,TRBV20-1,TRBJ2-7
CASSSGTSGWNNEQFF,TRBV5-4,TRBJ2-1
CASSQVMASGGGRAQGTQYF,TRBV4-1,TRBJ2-3
CASREASRTDTQYF,TRBV2,TRBJ2-3
CASTGVDTQYF,TRBV6-5,TRBJ2-3
CSARERGSQGADGYTF,TRBV20-1,TRBJ1-2
CASSFTFRGDSTYEQYF,TRBV5-1,TRBJ2-7
CSARNRGGTDTQYF,TRBV20-1,TRBJ2-3
CASSLVRGAARGEQFF,TRBV5-5,TRBJ2-1
CSALTSGRSSYNEQFF,TRBV29-1,TRBJ2-1
CASSPPYRGPSYEQYF,TRBV18,TRBJ2-7
CASSLRTYNSPLHF,TRBV12-3/TRBV12-4,TRBJ1-6
CASSEGLTTGELFF,TRBV30,TRBJ2-2
CATQDGGKNEQFF,TRBV6-2/TRBV6-3,TRBJ2-1
CSAISKQGYSNQPQHF,TRBV20-1,TRBJ1-5
CATSSGGGRADTQYF,TRBV24-1,TRBJ2-3
CASSYSPSTDTQYF,TRBV6-5,TRBJ2-3
CASHKIGVNYGYTF,TRBV27,TRBJ1-2
CASSSNRVQETQYF,TRBV18,TRBJ2-5
CASSVVPGPQETQYF,TRBV9,TRBJ2-5
CASSRGTSGAGETQYF,TRBV5-8,TRBJ2-5
CASSQDTGGRYNEQFF,TRBV4-1,TRBJ2-1
CASSYATSGRPDTQYF,TRBV6-5,TRBJ2-3
CASSLAWGQPQHF,TRBV7-2,TRBJ1-5
CASSPFQGGGANVLTF,TRBV18,TRBJ2-6
CASSYGLATEAFF,TRBV12-3/TRBV12-4,TRBJ1-1
CACQGTASQETQYF,TRBV19,TRBJ2-5
CASSLTLGANVLTF,TRBV5-1,TRBJ2-6
CASSQDFVGGTEAFF,TRBV4-3,TRBJ1-1
CATSRPADRHTDTQYF,TRBV15,TRBJ2-3
CASRAGGGNWNEQFF,TRBV12-3/TRBV12-4,TRBJ2-1
CASRRGSMDTEAFF,TRBV9,TRBJ1-1
CASSPVVDNYGYTF,TRBV7-2,TRBJ1-2
CASSLGLAGGPGETQYF,TRBV12-3/TRBV12-4,TRBJ2-5
CATSRDRSNSPLHF,TRBV15,TRBJ1-6
CASSPLRGDTEAFF,TRBV18,TRBJ1-1
CASSNTDTQYF,TRBV7-2,TRBJ2-3
CASSQGLPGLAGSGETQYF,TRBV4-2,TRBJ2-5